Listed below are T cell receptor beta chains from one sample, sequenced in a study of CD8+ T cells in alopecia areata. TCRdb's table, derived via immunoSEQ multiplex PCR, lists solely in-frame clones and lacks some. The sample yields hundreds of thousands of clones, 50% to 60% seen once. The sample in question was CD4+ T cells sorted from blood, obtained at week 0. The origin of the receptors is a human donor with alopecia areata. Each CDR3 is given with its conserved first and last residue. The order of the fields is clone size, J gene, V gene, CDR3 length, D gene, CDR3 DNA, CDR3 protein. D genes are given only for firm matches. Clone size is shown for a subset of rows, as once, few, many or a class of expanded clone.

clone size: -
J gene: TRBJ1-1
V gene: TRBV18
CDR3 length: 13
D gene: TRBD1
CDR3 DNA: TGTGCCAGCTCACCACAAGCCAGGGGGGAAACTTTCTTT
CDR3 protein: CASSPQARGETFF

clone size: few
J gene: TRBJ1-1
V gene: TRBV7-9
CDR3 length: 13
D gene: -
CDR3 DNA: TGTGCCAGTGAGCCCCCCAGGGACACTGAAGCTTTCTTT
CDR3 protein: CASEPPRDTEAFF

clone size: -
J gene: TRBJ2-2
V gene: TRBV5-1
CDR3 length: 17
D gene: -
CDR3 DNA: TGCGCCAGCAGCTTGATCGTGACAGGCCCGAACACCGGGGAGCTGTTTTTT
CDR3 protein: CASSLIVTGPNTGELFF

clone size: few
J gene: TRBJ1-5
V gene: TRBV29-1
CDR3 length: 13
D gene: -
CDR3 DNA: TGCAGCGCCGCCTCAGGAGGGGATCAGCCCCAGCATTTT
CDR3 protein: CSAASGGDQPQHF

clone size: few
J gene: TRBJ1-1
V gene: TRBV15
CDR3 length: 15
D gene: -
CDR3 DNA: TGTGCCACCAGCCTCGGTGGATCAGGGGCGATCTTGGCTTTCTTT
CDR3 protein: CATSLGGSGAILAFF

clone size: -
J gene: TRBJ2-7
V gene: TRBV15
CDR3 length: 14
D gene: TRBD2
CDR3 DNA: TGTGCCACCAGCATGCTAGCGGGAGCGTACGAGCAGTACTTC
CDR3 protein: CATSMLAGAYEQYF

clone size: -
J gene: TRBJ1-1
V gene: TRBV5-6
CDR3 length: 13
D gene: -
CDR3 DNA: TGTGCCAGCAGCTTGCTAGGGAACACTGAAGCTTTCTTT
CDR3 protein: CASSLLGNTEAFF

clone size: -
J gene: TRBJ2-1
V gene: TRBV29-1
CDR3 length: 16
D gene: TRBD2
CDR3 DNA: TGCAGCGTTCATAGCGGGAGGGCCGGGTCCTACAATGAGCAGTTCTTC
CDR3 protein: CSVHSGRAGSYNEQFF

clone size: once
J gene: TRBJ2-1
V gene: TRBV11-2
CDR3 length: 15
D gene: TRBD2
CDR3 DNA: TGTGCCAGCAGCTTTCCGGCGGGAGGGAACAATGAGCAGTTCTTC
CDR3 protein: CASSFPAGGNNEQFF

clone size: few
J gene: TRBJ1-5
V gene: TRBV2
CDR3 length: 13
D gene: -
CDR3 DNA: TGTGCCTGTCGACAGACTAGCAATCAGCCCCAGCATTTT
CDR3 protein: CACRQTSNQPQHF

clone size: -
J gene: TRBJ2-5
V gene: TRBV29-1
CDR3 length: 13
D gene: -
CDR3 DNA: TGCAGCGTACCGAGTGGGGGAAGAGAGACCCAGTACTTC
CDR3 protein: CSVPSGGRETQYF

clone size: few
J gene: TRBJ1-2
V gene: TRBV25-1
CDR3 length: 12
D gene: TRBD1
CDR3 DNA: TGTGCCAGCAACAGGGGCGACTATGGCTACACCTTC
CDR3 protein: CASNRGDYGYTF

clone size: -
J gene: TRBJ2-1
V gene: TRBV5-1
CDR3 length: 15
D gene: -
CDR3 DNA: TGCGCCAGCAACCGACGGACTTTAGGGCGCAATGAGCAGTTCTTC
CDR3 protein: CASNRRTLGRNEQFF

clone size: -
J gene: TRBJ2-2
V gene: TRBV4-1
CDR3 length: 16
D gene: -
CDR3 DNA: TGCGCCAGCAGCCAAGATCGGCCAGGGGTGGCCGGGGAGCTGTTTTTT
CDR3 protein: CASSQDRPGVAGELFF

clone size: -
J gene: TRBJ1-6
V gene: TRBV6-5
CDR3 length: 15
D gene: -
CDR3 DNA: TGTGCCAGCAGGCGGACGGAGCCTAACGATTCACCCCTCCACTTT
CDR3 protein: CASRRTEPNDSPLHF

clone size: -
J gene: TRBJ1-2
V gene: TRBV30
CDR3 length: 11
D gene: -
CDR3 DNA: TGTGCCTGGAGTGTAGAGGGCGGCTACACCTTC
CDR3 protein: CAWSVEGGYTF

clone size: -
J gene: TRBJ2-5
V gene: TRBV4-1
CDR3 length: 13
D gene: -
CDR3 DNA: TGCGCCAGCAGCCAAGGGATACGCGAGACCCAGTACTTC
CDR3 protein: CASSQGIRETQYF

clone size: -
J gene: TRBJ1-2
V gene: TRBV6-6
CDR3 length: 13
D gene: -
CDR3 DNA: TGTGCCAGCAAGGACGGAGCTAACTATGGCTACACCTTC
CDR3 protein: CASKDGANYGYTF

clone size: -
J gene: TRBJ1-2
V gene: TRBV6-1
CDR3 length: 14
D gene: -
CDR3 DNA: TGTGCCAGCAGTGAACGTCTCGGTACCTATGGCTACACCTTC
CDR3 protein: CASSERLGTYGYTF